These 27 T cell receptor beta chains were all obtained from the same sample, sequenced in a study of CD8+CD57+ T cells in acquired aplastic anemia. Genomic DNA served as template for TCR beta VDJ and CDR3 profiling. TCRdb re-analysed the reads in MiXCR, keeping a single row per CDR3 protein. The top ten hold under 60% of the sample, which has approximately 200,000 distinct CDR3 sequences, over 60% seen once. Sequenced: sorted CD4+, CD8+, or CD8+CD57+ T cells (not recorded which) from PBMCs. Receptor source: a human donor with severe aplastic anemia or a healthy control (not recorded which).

CDR3 DNA sequence: TGTGCCAGCAGCTTGGCGGGCGGCGAGCAGTACTTC. Translated: CASSLAGGEQYF. The chain is built from TRBV7-3 and TRBJ2-7; the D gene is possibly TRBD2 (5 bases). Trimming cost V 3 bases and J 6 bases, with 9 bases left between them. CDR3 length equals 12 residues. The germline V gene encodes CDR1 SGHTA and CDR2 FQGTGA.

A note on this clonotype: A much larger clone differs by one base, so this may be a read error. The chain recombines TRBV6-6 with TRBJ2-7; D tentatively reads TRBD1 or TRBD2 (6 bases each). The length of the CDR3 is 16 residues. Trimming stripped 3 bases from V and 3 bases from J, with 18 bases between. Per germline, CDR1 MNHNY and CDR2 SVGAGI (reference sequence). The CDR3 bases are TGTGCCAGCAGTTATTCCGCTAACGGGGGCCGCTACGAGCAGTACTTC. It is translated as CASSYSANGGRYEQYF.

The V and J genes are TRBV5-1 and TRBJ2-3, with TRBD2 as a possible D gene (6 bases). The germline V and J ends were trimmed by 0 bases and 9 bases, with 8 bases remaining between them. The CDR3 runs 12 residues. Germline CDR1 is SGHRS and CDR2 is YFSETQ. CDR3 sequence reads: CASSLVAGTQYF. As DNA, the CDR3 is TGCGCCAGCAGCTTGGTTGCGGGGACGCAGTATTTT. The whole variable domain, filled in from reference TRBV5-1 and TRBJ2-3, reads KAGVTQTPRYLIKTRGQQVTLSCSPISGHRSVSWYQQTPGQGLQFLFEYFSETQRNKGNFPGRFSGRQFSNSRSEMNVSTLELGDSALYLCASSLVAGTQYFGPGTRLTVL.

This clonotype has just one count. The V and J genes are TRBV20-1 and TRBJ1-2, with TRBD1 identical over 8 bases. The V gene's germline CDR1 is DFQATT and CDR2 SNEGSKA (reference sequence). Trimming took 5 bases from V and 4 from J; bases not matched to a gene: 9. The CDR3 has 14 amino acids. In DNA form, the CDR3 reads TGCAGTGCTGGGAATGGACAGGGCGGCTATGGCTACACCTTC. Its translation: CSAGNGQGGYGYTF.

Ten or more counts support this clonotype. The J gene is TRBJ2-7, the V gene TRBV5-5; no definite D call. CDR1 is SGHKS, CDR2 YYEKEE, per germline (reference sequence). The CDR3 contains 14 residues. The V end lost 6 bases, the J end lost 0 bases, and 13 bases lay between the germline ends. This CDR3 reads CASNPETDSYEQYF. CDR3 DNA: TGTGCCAGCAACCCAGAGACCGACTCCTACGAGCAGTACTTC.

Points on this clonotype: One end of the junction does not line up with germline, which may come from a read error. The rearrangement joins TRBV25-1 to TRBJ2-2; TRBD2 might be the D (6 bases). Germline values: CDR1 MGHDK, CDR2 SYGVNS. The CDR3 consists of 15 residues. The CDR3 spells CASSAPGLNTGGLFF. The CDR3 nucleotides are TGTGCCAGCAGTGCGCCAGGACTGAACACCGGGGGGCTGTTTTTT.

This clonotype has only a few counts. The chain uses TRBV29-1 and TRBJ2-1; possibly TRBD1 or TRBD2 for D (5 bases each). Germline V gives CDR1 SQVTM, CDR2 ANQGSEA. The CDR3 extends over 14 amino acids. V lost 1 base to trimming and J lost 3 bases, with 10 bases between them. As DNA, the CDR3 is TGCAGCGTTGAAGGCAGGGACGTCTACAATGAGCAGTTCTTC. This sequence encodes CSVEGRDVYNEQFF.

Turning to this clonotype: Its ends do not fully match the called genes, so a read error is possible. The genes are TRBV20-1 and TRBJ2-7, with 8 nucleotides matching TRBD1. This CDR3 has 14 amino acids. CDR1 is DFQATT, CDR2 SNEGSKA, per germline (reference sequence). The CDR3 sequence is CSARNLQGEGEQYF. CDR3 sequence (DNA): TGTAGTGCTAGAAATCTACAGGGGGAAGGCGAGCAGTACTTC.

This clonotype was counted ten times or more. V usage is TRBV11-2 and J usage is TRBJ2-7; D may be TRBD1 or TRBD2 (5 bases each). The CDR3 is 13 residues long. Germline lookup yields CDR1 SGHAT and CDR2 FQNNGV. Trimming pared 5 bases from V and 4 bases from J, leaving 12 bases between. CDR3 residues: CASSEVRGYEQYF. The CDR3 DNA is TGTGCCAGCAGCGAAGTGAGGGGATACGAGCAGTACTTC.

The CDR3 here is CASSLVQGQVYEQYF. The CDR3 DNA reads as TGTGCCAGCAGCTTAGTCCAGGGACAGGTGTACGAGCAGTACTTC. The chain combines TRBV7-2 with TRBJ2-7, with 8 bases identical to TRBD1. The CDR3 is 15 residues long. The germline gives CDR1 SGHTA, CDR2 FQGNSA. With V trimmed by 1 base and J by 4 bases, 6 bases remained unmatched.

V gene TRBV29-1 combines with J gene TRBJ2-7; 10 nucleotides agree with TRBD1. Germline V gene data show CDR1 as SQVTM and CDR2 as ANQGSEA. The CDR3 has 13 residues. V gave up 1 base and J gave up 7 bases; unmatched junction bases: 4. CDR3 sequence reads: CSVEGTGGGEQYF. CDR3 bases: TGCAGCGTTGAAGGGACAGGGGGTGGGGAGCAGTACTTC.

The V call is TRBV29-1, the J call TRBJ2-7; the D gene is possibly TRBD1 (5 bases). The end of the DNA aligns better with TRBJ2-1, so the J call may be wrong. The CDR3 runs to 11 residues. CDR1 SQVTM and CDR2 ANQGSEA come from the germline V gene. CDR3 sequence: CSVEDQGEQFF. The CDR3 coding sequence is TGCAGCGTTGAAGATCAGGGAGAGCAGTTCTTC.

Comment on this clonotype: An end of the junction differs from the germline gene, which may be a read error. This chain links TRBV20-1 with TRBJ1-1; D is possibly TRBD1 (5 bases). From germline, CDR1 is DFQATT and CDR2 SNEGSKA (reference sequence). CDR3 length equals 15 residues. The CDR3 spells CSARPQLGVSTGAFF. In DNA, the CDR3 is TGCAGTGCTAGACCACAACTGGGGGTTTCGACTGGAGCTTTCTTT.

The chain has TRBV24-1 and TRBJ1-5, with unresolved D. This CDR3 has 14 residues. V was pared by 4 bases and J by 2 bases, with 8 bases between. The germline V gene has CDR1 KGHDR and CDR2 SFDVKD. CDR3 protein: CATSEQAGNQPQHF. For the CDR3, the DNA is TGTGCCACCAGTGAGCAGGCTGGCAATCAGCCCCAGCATTTT.

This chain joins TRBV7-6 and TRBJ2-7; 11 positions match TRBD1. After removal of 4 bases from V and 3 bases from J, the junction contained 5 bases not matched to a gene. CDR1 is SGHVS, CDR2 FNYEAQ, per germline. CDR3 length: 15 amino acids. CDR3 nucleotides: TGTGCCAGCAGCTCTGGACAGGGGGCTGACTACGAGCAGTACTTC. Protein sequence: CASSSGQGADYEQYF.

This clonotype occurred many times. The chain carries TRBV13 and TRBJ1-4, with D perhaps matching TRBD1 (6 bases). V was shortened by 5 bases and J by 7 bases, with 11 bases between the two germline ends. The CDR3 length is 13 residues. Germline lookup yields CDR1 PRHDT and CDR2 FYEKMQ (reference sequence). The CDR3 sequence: CASSISGVEKLFF. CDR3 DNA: TGTGCCAGCAGCATCTCAGGGGTTGAAAAACTGTTTTTT.

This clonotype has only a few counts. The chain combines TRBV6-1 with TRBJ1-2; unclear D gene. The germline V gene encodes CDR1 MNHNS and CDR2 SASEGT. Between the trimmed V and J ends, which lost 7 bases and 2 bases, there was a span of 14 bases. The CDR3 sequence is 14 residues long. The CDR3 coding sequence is TGTGCCAGCACCCCTGGCACTCTCAACTATGGCTACACCTTC. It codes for CASTPGTLNYGYTF.

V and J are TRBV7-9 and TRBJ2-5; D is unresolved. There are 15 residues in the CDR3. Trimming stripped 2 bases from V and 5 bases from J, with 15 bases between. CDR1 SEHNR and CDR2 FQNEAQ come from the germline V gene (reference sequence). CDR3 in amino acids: CASSLLSGIGETQYF. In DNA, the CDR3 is TGTGCCAGCAGCTTACTGTCTGGGATAGGGGAGACCCAGTACTTC.

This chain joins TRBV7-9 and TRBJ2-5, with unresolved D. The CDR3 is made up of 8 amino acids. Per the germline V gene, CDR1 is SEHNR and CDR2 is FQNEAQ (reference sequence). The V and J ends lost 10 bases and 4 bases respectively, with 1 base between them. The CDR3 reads CATETQYF. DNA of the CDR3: TGTGCCACAGAGACCCAGTACTTC.

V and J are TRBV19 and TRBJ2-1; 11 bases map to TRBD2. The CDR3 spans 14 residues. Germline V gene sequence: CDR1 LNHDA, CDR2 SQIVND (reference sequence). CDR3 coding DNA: TGTGCTAGCGGGGGGGCCCAGGCCTACAATGAGCAGTTCTTC. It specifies CASGGAQAYNEQFF.

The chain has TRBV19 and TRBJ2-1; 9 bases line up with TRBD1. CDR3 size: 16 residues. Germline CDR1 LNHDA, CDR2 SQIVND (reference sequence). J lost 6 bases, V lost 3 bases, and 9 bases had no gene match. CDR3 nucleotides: TGTGCCAGTAGTATTGACCCCGGGACAGGGACCAATGAGCAGTTCTTC. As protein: CASSIDPGTGTNEQFF.

CDR3 sequence: CASSIGTSRGNHEQYF. CDR3 DNA sequence: TGTGCCAGTAGTATTGGTACCTCCCGAGGGAACCACGAGCAGTACTTC. The rearrangement uses TRBV19 and TRBJ2-7; TRBD2 might be the D (5 bases). The CDR3 is 16 amino acids. In germline, CDR1 is LNHDA, CDR2 SQIVND (reference sequence). V was shortened by 3 bases and J by 5 bases, with 20 bases between the two germline ends. Based on the CDR3 plus reference TRBV19 and TRBJ2-7, the full variable domain is DGGITQSPKYLFRKEGQNVTLSCEQNLNHDAMYWYRQDPGQGLRLIYYSQIVNDFQKGDIAEGYSVSREKKESFPLTVTSAQKNPTAFYLCASSIGTSRGNHEQYFGPGTRLTVT.

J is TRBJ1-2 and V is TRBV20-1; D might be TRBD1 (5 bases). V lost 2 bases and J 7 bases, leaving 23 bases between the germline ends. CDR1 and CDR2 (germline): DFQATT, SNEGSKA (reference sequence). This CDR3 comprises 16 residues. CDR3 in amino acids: CSARFRDSPVGGGYTF. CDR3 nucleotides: TGCAGTGCTAGATTCCGAGACAGCCCAGTTGGTGGTGGCTACACCTTC.

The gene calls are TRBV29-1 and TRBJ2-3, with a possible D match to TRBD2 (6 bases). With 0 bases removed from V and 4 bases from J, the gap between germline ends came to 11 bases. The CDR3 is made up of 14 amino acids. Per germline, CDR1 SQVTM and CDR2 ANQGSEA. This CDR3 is CSVEEGGLADTQYF. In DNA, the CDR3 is TGCAGCGTTGAAGAGGGGGGTTTGGCAGATACGCAGTATTTT.

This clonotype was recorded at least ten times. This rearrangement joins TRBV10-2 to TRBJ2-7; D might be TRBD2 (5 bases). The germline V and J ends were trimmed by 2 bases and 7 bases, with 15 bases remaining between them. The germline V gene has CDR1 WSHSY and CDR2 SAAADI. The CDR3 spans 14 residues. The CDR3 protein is CASSEGSGHSEQYF. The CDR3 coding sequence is TGCGCCAGCAGTGAGGGAAGCGGCCACTCAGAGCAGTACTTC.

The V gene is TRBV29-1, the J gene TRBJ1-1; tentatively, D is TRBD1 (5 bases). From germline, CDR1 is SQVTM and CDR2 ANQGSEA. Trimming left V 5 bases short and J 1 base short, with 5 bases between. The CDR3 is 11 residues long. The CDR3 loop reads CSVTGNTEAFF. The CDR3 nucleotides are TGCAGCGTTACAGGGAACACTGAAGCTTTCTTT.

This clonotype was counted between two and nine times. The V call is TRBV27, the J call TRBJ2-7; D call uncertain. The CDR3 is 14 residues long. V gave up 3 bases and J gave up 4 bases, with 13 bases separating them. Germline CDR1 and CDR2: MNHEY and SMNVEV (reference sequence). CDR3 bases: TGTGCCAGCAGTTTTGGGGTTAACGTGTACGAGCAGTACTTC. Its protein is CASSFGVNVYEQYF.